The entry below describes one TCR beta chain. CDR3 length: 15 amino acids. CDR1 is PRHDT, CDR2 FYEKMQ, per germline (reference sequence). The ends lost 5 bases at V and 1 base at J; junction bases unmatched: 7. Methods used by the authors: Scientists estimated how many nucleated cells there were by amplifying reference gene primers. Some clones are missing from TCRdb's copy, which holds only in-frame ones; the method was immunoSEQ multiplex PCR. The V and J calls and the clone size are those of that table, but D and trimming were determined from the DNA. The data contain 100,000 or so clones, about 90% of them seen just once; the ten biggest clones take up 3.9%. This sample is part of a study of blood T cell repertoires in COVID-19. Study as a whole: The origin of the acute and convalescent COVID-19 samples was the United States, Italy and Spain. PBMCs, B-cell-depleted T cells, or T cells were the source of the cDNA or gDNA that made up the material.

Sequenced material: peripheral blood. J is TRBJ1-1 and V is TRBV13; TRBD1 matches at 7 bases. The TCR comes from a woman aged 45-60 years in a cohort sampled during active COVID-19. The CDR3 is CASSPPTGRNTEAFF. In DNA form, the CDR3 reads TGTGCCAGCAGCCCACCGACAGGGAGGAACACTGAAGCTTTCTTT.